This T cell receptor beta chain was obtained from a study of brain metastases from non-small cell lung cancer (dated by TCRdb to about 2019). Notes on the research overall: The study profiled the immune microenvironment of paired resected primary tumors and brain metastases taken from patients with non-small-cell lung cancer.

The cohort comprised over 35 patients with surgically resected non-small-cell lung cancer who had both primary tumor and brain metastasis specimens. The tumor specimens consisted of archival formalin-fixed, paraffin-embedded tissues. Comment on this clone: No antigen is known for it. No per-base quality is available; no much larger clone lies one base away.

V sheds 1 base and J sheds 5 bases, leaving 15 bases between their ends. Inclusive of the bounding cysteine and phenylalanine, the CDR3 is 15 residues long. The DNA shown is the 45-base CDR3, in frame from base 1. What the work shows at the level of the full study, not this receptor alone: Compared with the matched primary tumors, 50% to 75% of brain metastases appeared to show expanded T-cell clones. TCR repertoires were found to be largely shared between paired brain metastases and primary tumors, although sparse T-cell densities were observed in the brain metastases. T-cell infiltration was lower in brain metastases than in primary tumors (P < 0.001).

The method was the immunoSEQ multiplex PCR assay. Sequencing of the T-cell receptor beta chain repertoire was carried out together with a 770-gene immune expression panel. TCRdb re-hosts the immuneACCESS table, in-frame sequences only. Its copies lack some clones; in the studies checked, an unresolved V gene accounts for under half of them, and the cause for the rest is not known. This sample gives 7,500 to 10,000 clones in total; around 81% of them show up just once. The ten largest clones represent around 4.4% of the sample. The origin of this receptor is a donor aged 40 or over with non-small cell lung cancer. The V and J segments used are TRBV5-3 and TRBJ1-2, and TRBD1 may be the D gene, going by 5 matching bases. TRBV5-3 falls under the ORF class, with uncertain function. Sequenced material: primary lung tumor tissue. The sample's cell subset or site label, decoded: primary lung tumor paired with brain metastasis. The CDR3 loop reads CARSLKRDRRYGYTF. The nucleotides are TGTGCCAGAAGCTTGAAACGGGACCGACGGTATGGCTACACCTTC.